This T cell receptor beta chain is drawn from a study of blood T cell repertoires in COVID-19. Overall study context: In each case, the material was cDNA or gDNA derived from T cells, B-cell-depleted T cells, or PBMCs.

This CDR3 contains 14 residues. CDR1 is SNHLY, CDR2 FYNNEI, per germline. The V end lost 3 bases, the J end lost 0 bases, and 6 bases lay between the germline ends. Profiled with immunoSEQ multiplex PCR; TCRdb holds only in-frame clones, not every one. The table includes about 210,000 clones, around 87% detected once. The sample was peripheral blood. This TCR was sampled from a man in his sixties who had recovered from COVID-19. The chain has TRBV2 and TRBJ1-5; D ambiguous. Here the CDR3 DNA reads TGTGCCAGCAGTGACAGTCATAGCAATCAGCCCCAGCATTTT. It yields the protein CASSDSHSNQPQHF.